Following are 4 T cell receptor beta chains from one sample sequenced in a study of blood T cell repertoires in COVID-19. Some clones are missing from TCRdb's copy, which holds only in-frame ones; the method was immunoSEQ multiplex PCR. This sample carries 310,000 or so clones, around 90% of them seen once, and the ten largest clones take roughly 9.9%. Sequenced material: peripheral blood. The receptors derive from a man aged 30 to 39 with COVID-19, enrolled during active disease.

Worth noting for this clone: The sample holds other DNA sequences that translate to the same CDR3. The chain joins TRBV5-6 to TRBJ2-3, with TRBD2 matching over 7 bases. In germline, CDR1 is SGHDT, CDR2 YYEEEE. The CDR3 consists of 13 residues. V trimming: 3 bases; J trimming: 6 bases; junction bases outside the gene matches: 4. CDR3 coding DNA: TGTGCCAGCAGCTCCGGGCGGGGGGATACGCAGTATTTT. Translating it yields CASSSGRGDTQYF.

This clone was detected once. Within the sample, other DNA sequences also encode this same CDR3. The J gene is TRBJ2-2, the V gene TRBV19; TRBD1 aligns across 7 bases. The CDR3 contains 15 residues. Trimming cost V 7 bases and J 0 bases; bases outside gene matches: 5. Germline CDR1 reads LNHDA; CDR2 reads SQIVND (reference sequence). CDR3 in DNA: TGTGCCAGTACCACTGGGACAGCGAACACCGGGGAGCTGTTTTTT. Its translation is CASTTGTANTGELFF.

DNA for the CDR3: TGCAGCGTTCTCGACAGGGGTTACACTGAAGCTTTCTTT. This encodes CSVLDRGYTEAFF. The rearrangement links TRBV29-1 to TRBJ1-1, with 8 nucleotides matching TRBD1. Unmatched junction bases numbered 5, after V lost 5 bases and J lost 3 bases. The CDR3 is made up of 13 amino acids. Germline V gives CDR1 SQVTM, CDR2 ANQGSEA.

The chain recombines TRBV3-1 (or the pseudogene TRBV3-2) with TRBJ1-4; D is uncertain. Germline V gives CDR1 LGHDT, CDR2 YNNKEL (reference sequence). The CDR3 totals 16 residues. The V end lost 2 bases, the J end lost 4 bases, and 14 bases lay between the germline ends. The CDR3 region has the DNA TGTGCCAGCAGCCAACCTTCTGGCTCTTTTAATGAAAAACTGTTTTTT. It translates to CASSQPSGSFNEKLFF.